The next 23 T cell receptor beta chains were all read from a single sample in a study of regulatory T cells in long-lasting Graves disease. As for time point: newly diagnosed GD, antithyroid drugs for less than 3 months. Following extraction of RNA from PBMCs, that RNA was used to make the TCR library. HTBI primers from iRepertoire and Arm-PCR of CDR3 regions yielded the TCR beta libraries. TCRdb analysed the multiplex PCR reads with MiXCR anew, one entry per CDR3 protein. Of roughly 420,000 distinct CDR3 sequences in the sample, around 17% were seen once. These data also formed part of another study, on T cells in Graves' hyperthyroidism and ophthalmopathy.

Here the sequenced sample was peripheral blood mononuclear cells (PBMCs), taken at new diagnosis, from a patient treated with antithyroid drugs. The origin of the receptors is a woman younger than 45 with Graves disease.

This sequence joins TRBV9 and TRBJ2-2; D gene unclear. Germline V gene sequence: CDR1 SGDLS, CDR2 YYNGEE. The V end was cut by 0 bases, the J end by 6 bases, with 3 bases between. CDR3 length: 12 residues. CDR3 sequence reads: CASSVEAGELFF. In nucleotides, the CDR3 is TGTGCCAGCAGCGTAGAGGCCGGGGAGCTGTTTTTT.

This clonotype has ten or more counts. The chain carries TRBV10-3 and TRBJ2-1; 7 bases match TRBD2. The CDR3 sequence is 13 residues long. Germline trimming cut 10 bases from V and 5 bases from J; bases unmatched to any gene: 8. Germline V gene sequence: CDR1 ENHRY, CDR2 SYGVKD. The CDR3, as DNA: TGTGCCAATTCCGGGACTAAGAACAATGAGCAGTTCTTC. This encodes CANSGTKNNEQFF.

About this clonotype: This could be a read error, since a much larger clone is one nucleotide away. The chain carries TRBV11-2 and TRBJ1-5, with D possibly being TRBD1 (5 bases). The V and J ends lost 4 bases and 7 bases respectively, with 14 bases between them. CDR1 is SGHAT and CDR2 is FQNNGV in the germline V gene. The CDR3 extends over 14 amino acids. In DNA form, the CDR3 reads TGTGCCAGCAGCTCCGGGACCGAGGGGCAGCCCCAGCATTTT. Encoded protein: CASSSGTEGQPQHF.

This clonotype occurred a few times. The chain is built from TRBV5-1 and TRBJ2-2; D is perhaps TRBD1 (5 bases). In germline, CDR1 is SGHRS, CDR2 YFSETQ. Trimming cost V 3 bases and J 1 base, with 7 bases left between them. The CDR3 extends over 14 amino acids. CDR3 sequence reads: CASSSTENTGELFF. The CDR3 DNA sequence: TGCGCCAGCAGCTCGACAGAGAACACCGGGGAGCTGTTTTTT.

This sequence joins TRBV27 and TRBJ2-3; D not certain. V gave up 2 bases and J gave up 2 bases, with 5 bases separating them. Germline CDR1 MNHEY, CDR2 SMNVEV (reference sequence). The CDR3 contains 13 residues. CDR3 residues: CASSLGDTDTQYF. The CDR3 DNA sequence: TGTGCCAGCAGTTTAGGGGACACAGATACGCAGTATTTT.

This clonotype was recorded many times. The chain employs TRBV6-1 and TRBJ1-4, with D unresolved. The CDR3 covers 15 residues. With 3 bases removed from V and 0 bases from J, the gap between germline ends came to 8 bases. CDR1 is MNHNS, CDR2 SASEGT, per germline. This chain's CDR3 is CASSESKTTNEKLFF. The CDR3 region has the DNA TGTGCCAGCAGTGAGTCTAAGACAACTAATGAAAAACTGTTTTTT.

This clonotype was seen ten or more times. This chain connects TRBV6-5 to TRBJ2-3; the D gene is possibly TRBD1 (6 bases). Trimming removed 4 bases at V and 3 bases at J, with 11 bases between. CDR3 length: 14 residues. The germline V gene has CDR1 MNHEY and CDR2 SVGAGI. CDR3: CASSFLRGTDTQYF. For the CDR3, the DNA is TGTGCCAGCAGTTTTTTAAGGGGGACAGATACGCAGTATTTT.

This clonotype was found many times. The chain carries TRBV28 and TRBJ2-6; D is unclear. Germline V gene lookup returns CDR1 MDHEN and CDR2 SYDVKM. Trimming removed 6 bases at V and 0 bases at J, with 9 bases between. CDR3 size: 15 residues. CDR3: CASSPPSSGANVLTF. In DNA form, the CDR3 reads TGTGCCAGCAGCCCCCCCAGCTCTGGGGCCAACGTCCTGACTTTC.

This clonotype was detected ten times or more. This sequence joins TRBV19 and TRBJ2-2; 9 positions match TRBD2. CDR1 and CDR2 (germline): LNHDA, SQIVND (reference sequence). Trimming cost V 1 base and J 6 bases; bases outside gene matches: 0. This CDR3 comprises 14 residues. The CDR3 sequence is CASSIGTSAGELFF. CDR3 nucleotides: TGTGCCAGTAGTATAGGGACTAGCGCCGGGGAGCTGTTTTTT.

Details on this clonotype: Because the CDR3's place on the DNA is in doubt, the DNA is left out and the CDR3 is given as listed by TCRdb. The chain recombines TRBV5-1 with TRBJ2-2; the DNA was not used to check the table's D call, TRBD2. The CDR3 sequence runs 17 residues, both termini included. Germline V gene data show CDR1 as SGHRS and CDR2 as YFSETQ. CDR3 sequence: CASMGAVWQWNTGELFF.

This clonotype was seen many times. The chain has TRBV12-3 or TRBV12-4 and TRBJ2-3; 7 bases line up with TRBD2. The length of the CDR3 is 16 residues. The junction had 8 bases not matched to a gene; V was cut back by 5 bases and J by 0 bases. The CDR3 region has the DNA TGTGCCAGCAGTGAGTGGGAGGGCTGGAGCACAGATACGCAGTATTTT. It codes for CASSEWEGWSTDTQYF.

This clonotype was detected ten times or more. The chain combines TRBV30 with TRBJ2-3; TRBD2 matches at 7 bases. The CDR3 runs to 16 residues. CDR1 and CDR2 (germline): GTSNPN, SVGIG (reference sequence). Losses at the gene ends were 0 bases for V and 2 bases for J; bases not matched to a gene: 8. CDR3 DNA: TGTGCCTGGAGTGTCCCCAGCGGGATAAACACAGATACGCAGTATTTT. Protein sequence: CAWSVPSGINTDTQYF.

This clonotype came up many times. The CDR3 reads CASSQLLGNEQFF. CDR3 DNA: TGTGCCAGCAGCCAACTGCTAGGAAATGAGCAGTTCTTC. The V call is TRBV7-9, the J call TRBJ2-1; D gene uncertain. Germline V gene data show CDR1 as SEHNR and CDR2 as FQNEAQ (reference sequence). V was clipped by 5 bases and J by 7 bases, with 12 bases between them. The CDR3 totals 13 residues.

A note on this clonotype: A far larger clone differs by one base, so this is likely a read error. V usage is TRBV11-2 and J usage is TRBJ2-1, with 9 bases identical to TRBD1. Trimming at V came to 5 bases and at J to 10 bases, leaving 15 bases not matched to a gene. The CDR3 spans 16 residues. CDR1 and CDR2 (germline): SGHAT, FQNNGV. The DNA of the CDR3 is TGTGCCAGCAGCCATGATACCGGGACAGGGACCTACGAGCAGTTCTTC. Residues: CASSHDTGTGTYEQFF.

In this sample, this clonotype turned up many times. The chain is built from TRBV7-9 and TRBJ2-2; perhaps TRBD2 as D (6 bases). Per germline, CDR1 SEHNR and CDR2 FQNEAQ (reference sequence). The CDR3 contains 15 residues. V lost 1 base and J lost 6, with 12 bases in between. The CDR3 reads CASSLGELAPGELFF. CDR3 nucleotide sequence: TGTGCCAGCAGCTTAGGCGAACTAGCACCCGGGGAGCTGTTTTTT. Based on the CDR3 plus reference TRBV7-9 and TRBJ2-2, the full variable domain is DTGVSQNPRHKITKRGQNVTFRCDPISEHNRLYWYRQTLGQGPEFLTYFQNEAQLEKSRLLSDRFSAERPKGSFSTLEIQRTEQGDSAMYLCASSLGELAPGELFFGEGSRLTVL.

The chain employs TRBV24-1 and TRBJ2-3; 9 bases agree with TRBD2. The germline V gene has CDR1 KGHDR and CDR2 SFDVKD. The ends lost 2 bases at V and 5 bases at J; junction bases unmatched: 4. The CDR3 covers 15 residues. The CDR3 spells CATSDSSGRLDTQYF. The CDR3 coding sequence is TGTGCCACCAGTGATTCCAGCGGGAGGTTAGATACGCAGTATTTT.

This clonotype was seen many times. The chain employs TRBV6-2 or TRBV6-3 and TRBJ2-1, with 9 bases aligning to TRBD2. The CDR3 totals 15 residues. Germline V gene sequence: CDR1 MNHEY, CDR2 SVGEGT. J gave up 4 bases and V 5 bases, and 6 bases lay outside the gene matches. CDR3 in amino acids: CASSGGTSRYNEQFF. DNA for the CDR3: TGTGCCAGCAGTGGGGGGACTAGCCGTTACAATGAGCAGTTCTTC.

This clonotype was observed at least ten times. The V gene is TRBV12-3 or TRBV12-4, the J gene TRBJ1-2; possibly TRBD1 for D (6 bases). The CDR3 runs 15 residues. The V end was cut by 4 bases, the J end by 0 bases, with 12 bases between. CDR3 nucleotide sequence: TGTGCCAGCAGTTGGGAAGGGGGAACTAACTATGGCTACACCTTC. It yields the protein CASSWEGGTNYGYTF.

This clonotype showed up many times. CDR3 nucleotide sequence: TGTGCCAGCAGTCCACCGGAGCCCTACGAGCAGTACTTC. Encoded protein: CASSPPEPYEQYF. The J gene is TRBJ2-7, the V gene TRBV28; D gene uncertain. Trimming stripped 5 bases from V and 2 bases from J, with 10 bases between. Germline V lookup: CDR1 MDHEN, CDR2 SYDVKM. This CDR3 contains 13 residues.

This clonotype was counted ten times or more. V gene TRBV7-2 combines with J gene TRBJ2-3; no reliable D call. Germline values: CDR1 SGHTA, CDR2 FQGNSA. V was cut by 4 bases and J by 7 bases, with 9 bases left in between. The CDR3 extends over 12 amino acids. The CDR3 loop is CASSWERNTQYF. Written as DNA, the CDR3 is TGTGCCAGCAGCTGGGAACGAAATACGCAGTATTTT.

The chain carries TRBV6-2 or TRBV6-3 and TRBJ1-2; TRBD1 aligns across 10 bases. The CDR3 loop spans 15 amino acids. CDR1 and CDR2 from the germline V gene are MNHEY and SVGEGT. Germline trimming cut 5 bases from V and 7 bases from J; bases unmatched to any gene: 10. CDR3 sequence (DNA): TGTGCCAGCAGTGAAGCTCGCGGGACAGGGGTTGGCTACACCTTC. As protein: CASSEARGTGVGYTF.

This clonotype was seen ten or more times. The CDR3 coding sequence is TGTGCCAGCAGCCTGGGACTAGCGGGTTCCTACAATGAGCAGTTCTTC. Translation gives CASSLGLAGSYNEQFF. The genes are TRBV12-3 or TRBV12-4 and TRBJ2-1, with TRBD2 matching 12 bases. V was pared by 6 bases and J by 1 base, with 4 bases of the junction left unmatched. This CDR3 spans 16 amino acids.

The chain couples TRBV18 to TRBJ2-1, with 12 bases fitting TRBD2. The CDR3 is 16 amino acids. Germline CDR1 reads KGHSH; CDR2 reads LQKENI. The J segment lost 6 bases and the V segment lost 5 bases, leaving 8 bases of the junction unmatched. CDR3 nucleotides: TGTGCCAGCTCAATGTCCGGGACTAGCGGGTCCAATGAGCAGTTCTTC. This sequence encodes CASSMSGTSGSNEQFF.